Many counts were recorded for the clone carrying this T cell receptor (beta chain). Its antigen remains unidentified. This entry is derived from a study of T-cell reconstitution after alpha-beta-depleted transplantation in children. General observations from the study: Two months or so post-transplant, alpha-beta T cells reportedly derived from several hundred expanded graft clones. By one year post-transplant, T-cell counts and diversity largely arose from T cells that were newly produced. Surviving thymic progenitors and recipient T cells were the source of high TCRbeta diversity at day 60 in some patients.

Trimming took 2 bases from V and 11 from J, leaving 12 bases between them. Germline CDR1 and CDR2: SNHLY and FYNNEI. The CDR3 is 13 amino acids. For TCRbeta, the library was prepared with unique molecular identifiers. TCRdb ran MiXCR on the PCR reads and lists one entry per CDR3 protein. Here the sample spans some 260,000 distinct CDR3 sequences, around 25% being singletons. The chain has TRBV2 and TRBJ2-2; no definite D call. This specimen was PBMCs, mostly from graft donor cells, taken 360 days after TCRalphabeta/CD19-depleted stem cell transplant. This receptor was taken from a female patient between 2 and 15 years old who had a stem cell transplant for congenital amegakaryocytic thrombocytopenia, so the T cells may come from the graft donor. The CDR3 region has the DNA TGTGCCAGCAGTGAAAGCTGGACGGGCGAGCTGTTTTTT. It is translated as CASSESWTGELFF.